This T cell receptor (beta chain) was captured in a study of T cell responses to AZD1222 COVID-19 vaccine. The CDR3 loop spans 14 amino acids. The germline V and J ends were trimmed by 2 bases and 7 bases, with 14 bases remaining between them. CDR1 is MDHEN and CDR2 is SYDVKM in the germline V gene. There are a few counts of this clone. Sequencing was performed with immunoSEQ multiplex PCR; in TCRdb, only in-frame clones are kept and a portion is missing. The profile covers about 160,000 clones, with 91% appearing a single time and under 2.5% taken by the ten largest. The chain has TRBV28 and TRBJ1-1; D is unclear. The TCR was taken from an adult in good health. This specimen was peripheral blood, taken on day 0 of AZD1222 vaccination. CDR3 sequence reads: CASSLKGLLGEAFF. CDR3 DNA sequence: TGTGCCAGCAGTTTAAAGGGTCTGCTTGGTGAAGCTTTCTTT.